The T cell receptor beta chain under discussion was sequenced for a study of blood T cell repertoires in COVID-19. Study-wide background: Acute-phase and convalescent COVID-19 samples originated in the United States, Italy and Spain. Nucleic acid was either cDNA or gDNA, and it came from T cells, B-cell-depleted T cells, or PBMCs.

Source study methods: By means of reference gene primer amplification, nucleated cell counts were estimated. Assay used: immunoSEQ multiplex PCR; TCRdb lists only in-frame clones, some missing. V, J and clone size are taken as reported in that table, and D and trimming were inferred from the DNA itself. Among about 140,000 clones, roughly 82% were seen once, and the ten largest hold 10% to 15%. V was clipped by 5 bases and J by 7 bases; unmatched bases: 16. The CDR3 runs 17 residues. Germline loops: CDR1 LGHNA, CDR2 YNFKEQ. This receptor was obtained from an elderly man with acute or convalescent COVID-19. The sequencing input was peripheral blood. The gene calls are TRBV4-2 and TRBJ2-1; 8 bases fit TRBD1. The CDR3 loop reads CASSFQPDREKRNEQFF. The CDR3 DNA is TGTGCCAGCAGCTTTCAGCCGGACAGGGAAAAGAGGAATGAGCAGTTCTTC.